This entry lists 14 T cell receptor beta chains sequenced from one sample in a study of cytomegalovirus exposure and HLA in healthy donors. The PCR ran on 60 Vbeta and 13 Jbeta primers. Some clones are missing from TCRdb's copy, which holds only in-frame ones; the method was immunoSEQ multiplex PCR. Found here are approximately 200,000 clones, around 79% of them singletons; the top ten hold 1.5% to 1.7%. Sequencing was carried out using PBMCs. The receptors derive from a girl aged 5-17 years in good health and CMV-seropositive.

The chain employs TRBV4-1 and TRBJ2-3, with a tentative D call TRBD1 (6 bases). Germline V gene sequence: CDR1 MGHRA, CDR2 YSYEKL. V lost 3 bases and J 1 base, leaving 17 bases between the germline ends. The CDR3 loop spans 17 amino acids. The DNA of the CDR3 is TGCGCCAGCAGCCACCCGACTCAGGGGAGAGGCACAGATACGCAGTATTTT. It encodes CASSHPTQGRGTDTQYF.

The CDR3 DNA follows: TGTGCCAGCAGTGACGTCGGGGACACCGGGGAGCTGTTTTTT. Amino acid sequence: CASSDVGDTGELFF. The chain uses TRBV6-4 and TRBJ2-2; TRBD2 might be the D (5 bases). The CDR3 runs to 14 residues. The germline V and J ends were trimmed by 2 bases and 3 bases, with 7 bases remaining between them. In germline, CDR1 is MRHNA, CDR2 SNTAGT.

The chain is built from TRBV30 and TRBJ1-2; no clear D gene. V lost 1 base to trimming and J lost 8 bases, with 11 bases between them. The CDR3 runs 12 residues. Germline lookup yields CDR1 GTSNPN and CDR2 SVGIG (reference sequence). The chain's CDR3 is CAWSGELPGYTF. The CDR3 nucleotides are TGTGCCTGGAGTGGAGAACTTCCGGGCTACACCTTC.

The chain has TRBV6-5 and TRBJ2-3, with 8 bases matching TRBD1. CDR1 and CDR2 (germline): MNHEY, SVGAGI. The trim removed 7 bases at V and 1 base at J, leaving 7 bases unmatched. CDR3 length: 15 amino acids. The CDR3 here is CASNAGTGRTDTQYF. The CDR3 coding sequence is TGTGCCAGCAATGCCGGGACAGGACGCACAGATACGCAGTATTTT.

J is TRBJ2-3 and V is TRBV5-1; D is perhaps TRBD1 (5 bases). Trimming cost V 0 bases and J 1 base, with 6 bases left between them. The germline gives CDR1 SGHRS, CDR2 YFSETQ. CDR3 length: 14 amino acids. CDR3 coding DNA: TGCGCCAGCAGCTTGGGCAGGGGCACAGATACGCAGTATTTT. Amino acid sequence: CASSLGRGTDTQYF.

This clone was picked up a small number of times. Other DNA sequences in the sample encode the same CDR3. The CDR3: CASSLGQSNQPQHF. CDR3 nucleotides: TGTGCCAGCAGCTTGGGACAGAGCAATCAGCCCCAGCATTTT. The V gene is TRBV7-9, the J gene TRBJ1-5; TRBD1 matches at 7 bases. The germline gives CDR1 SEHNR, CDR2 FQNEAQ (reference sequence). V trimming: 3 bases; J trimming: 1 base; junction bases outside the gene matches: 0. This CDR3 region has 14 residues.

V usage is TRBV5-1 and J usage is TRBJ2-7; TRBD1 matches at 7 bases. The CDR3 has 13 amino acids. The V segment lost 4 bases and the J segment 5 bases; nucleotides outside the gene matches: 6. From germline, CDR1 is SGHRS and CDR2 YFSETQ. The CDR3, as DNA: TGCGCCAGCAGCATCCCGGGACAGCACGAGCAGTACTTC. This sequence encodes CASSIPGQHEQYF.

The CDR3 nucleotides read TGTGCCAGCAGCGTAGAAGGCGGGGGAACGGAGACCCAGTACTTC. Amino acids: CASSVEGGGTETQYF. This chain uses TRBV9 with TRBJ2-5; 7 positions agree with TRBD2. Germline values: CDR1 SGDLS, CDR2 YYNGEE. V lost 0 bases, J lost 5 bases, and 7 bases stayed unmatched. This CDR3 is 15 amino acids long.

This clone was picked up one time. The J gene is TRBJ1-1, the V gene TRBV7-9, with D possibly matching TRBD1 (5 bases). Trimming stripped 6 bases from V and 8 bases from J, with 19 bases between. This CDR3 has 14 residues. From germline, CDR1 is SEHNR and CDR2 FQNEAQ (reference sequence). The CDR3 loop is CASRPGGGGEEAFF. The CDR3 DNA is TGTGCCAGCAGGCCTGGCGGTGGGGGGGAGGAAGCTTTCTTT.

The gene calls are TRBV30 and TRBJ1-5; 7 nucleotides match TRBD1. This CDR3 region has 16 residues. With 2 bases clipped from V and 0 bases from J, the junction kept 7 bases outside the gene matches. The V gene's germline CDR1 is GTSNPN and CDR2 SVGIG (reference sequence). The chain's CDR3 is CAWSLNRGGSNQPQHF. In nucleotides, the CDR3 is TGTGCCTGGAGTCTAAACAGGGGAGGTAGCAATCAGCCCCAGCATTTT.

The chain carries TRBV5-5 and TRBJ2-7; D possibly corresponds to TRBD2 (5 bases). Germline values: CDR1 SGHKS, CDR2 YYEKEE (reference sequence). V gave up 0 bases and J gave up 3 bases, with 10 bases separating them. This CDR3 has 14 amino acids. The CDR3 DNA reads as TGTGCCAGCAGCTTGGCCTTGGGAGACTACGAGCAGTACTTC. It translates to CASSLALGDYEQYF.

The rearrangement links TRBV27 to TRBJ2-2, with 10 bases fitting TRBD2. CDR1 MNHEY and CDR2 SMNVEV come from the germline V gene (reference sequence). With V trimmed by 5 bases and J by 0 bases, 0 bases remained unmatched. This CDR3 is built from 15 residues. The CDR3, as DNA: TGTGCCAGCAGTCTAGCGGGGGCGAACACCGGGGAGCTGTTTTTT. It codes for CASSLAGANTGELFF.

The chain links TRBV4-1 to TRBJ2-5, with 9 nucleotides matching TRBD2. Germline CDR1 reads MGHRA; CDR2 reads YSYEKL. The CDR3 length is 17 residues. V shed 0 bases, J shed 2 bases, and the junction held 7 bases outside the gene matches. CDR3: CASSQEGAGGFQETQYF. In DNA form, the CDR3 reads TGCGCCAGCAGCCAAGAAGGAGCGGGGGGTTTTCAAGAGACCCAGTACTTC.

The chain couples TRBV7-7 to TRBJ1-3, with TRBD1 matching over 10 bases. CDR1 and CDR2 (germline): SSHAT, FNYEAQ (reference sequence). The trim removed 5 bases at V and 3 bases at J, leaving 4 bases unmatched. The CDR3 covers 15 residues. CDR3 in DNA: TGTGCCAGCAGCCCCCGGGACAGGGGTGGAAACACCATATATTTT. Encoded protein: CASSPRDRGGNTIYF.